Listed below are T cell receptor beta chains from one sample, sequenced in a study of blood T cell repertoires in COVID-19. The method was immunoSEQ multiplex PCR; TCRdb's version includes in-frame clones alone and lacks a portion of them. The sample lists about 110,000 clones, 84% seen once, with roughly 7.9% in the top ten. The sequenced sample consisted of peripheral blood. Source of these receptors: a woman aged 80 or over with active or convalescent COVID-19. Both conserved end residues are part of each CDR3. A D gene is named only where the DNA matches it firmly. Clone size is not always given. Where it is, it says once, few, many or a class for expanded clones.

j_call clone_size v_call d_call cdr3_nt cdr3_aa
TRBJ1-1 - TRBV19 TRBD1 TGTGCCAGTAGTATTTCTGACGCCGGGACAGGCCCTAGTAGCGACACTGAAGCTTTCTTT CASSISDAGTGPSSDTEAFF
TRBJ2-1 few TRBV3-1/TRBV3-2 TRBD2 TGTGCCAGCACCTCCCGGGCGGGAGGGAGTGTCGGTGAGCAGTTCTTC CASTSRAGGSVGEQFF
TRBJ1-1 few TRBV27 TRBD1 TGTGCCAGCAGTACCCAATACAGGGGCGGGAACACTGAAGCTTTCTTT CASSTQYRGGNTEAFF
TRBJ2-2 - TRBV5-1 TRBD1 TGCGCCAGCAGCTTGGTAGGGGGCGCGAACACCGGGGAGCTGTTTTTT CASSLVGGANTGELFF
TRBJ1-5 - TRBV9 TRBD1 TGTGCCAGCAGCAGACAGGGTAGAGGCAATCAGCCCCAGCATTTT CASSRQGRGNQPQHF
TRBJ1-6 few TRBV7-8 - TGTGCCAGCAGCTTAGGAGGCAGGGGCAATAATTCACCCCTCCACTTT CASSLGGRGNNSPLHF
TRBJ2-3 - TRBV7-9 - TGTGCCAGCAGCCCGGGGGACACAGATACGCAGTATTTT CASSPGDTDTQYF
TRBJ2-1 - TRBV28 TRBD2 TGTGCCAGCAGACCCCCAAGCGGGGTCCCCTACAATGAGCAGTTCTTC CASRPPSGVPYNEQFF
TRBJ2-2 once TRBV3-1/TRBV3-2 TRBD2 TGTGCCAGCAGCCATGTAACTAGCGGGAGTGAAAACACCGGGGAGCTGTTTTTT CASSHVTSGSENTGELFF
TRBJ2-7 - TRBV28 - TGTGCCAGAATTAGCCGTTCATCCTACGAGCAGTACTTC CARISRSSYEQYF
TRBJ1-6 many TRBV14 - TGTGCCAGCAGCCGAACGACAGGTTCAAATTCACCCCTCCACTTT CASSRTTGSNSPLHF
TRBJ2-1 - TRBV2 TRBD2 TGTGCCAGCAGTGAATCGTCTAGCGGGGTGCAGTTCTTC CASSESSSGVQFF
TRBJ2-3 - TRBV9 TRBD2 TGTGCCAGCAGCGTAGAGGCGGGAGCGCTTAGCACAGATACGCAGTATTTT CASSVEAGALSTDTQYF
TRBJ1-5 - TRBV29-1 TRBD1 TGCAGCGTTGCCATGGGACAGCAGGTTCAGCCCCAGCATTTT CSVAMGQQVQPQHF